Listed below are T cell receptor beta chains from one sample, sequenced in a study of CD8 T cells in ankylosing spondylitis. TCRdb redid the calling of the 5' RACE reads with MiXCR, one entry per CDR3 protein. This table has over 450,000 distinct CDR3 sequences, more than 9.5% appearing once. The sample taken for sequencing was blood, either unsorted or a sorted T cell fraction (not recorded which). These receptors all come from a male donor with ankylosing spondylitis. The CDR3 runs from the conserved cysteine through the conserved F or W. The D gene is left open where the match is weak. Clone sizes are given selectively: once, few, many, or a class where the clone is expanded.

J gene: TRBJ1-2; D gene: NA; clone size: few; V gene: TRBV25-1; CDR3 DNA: TGTGCCAGCAGTGAAGGCTGGGGCAGCTACTATGGCTACACCTTC; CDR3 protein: CASSEGWGSYYGYTF
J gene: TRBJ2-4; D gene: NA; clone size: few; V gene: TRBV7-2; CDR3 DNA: TGTGCCAGCAGCTTCGAGCGGGCCCAGTCGATGTACTTC; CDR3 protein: CASSFERAQSMYF
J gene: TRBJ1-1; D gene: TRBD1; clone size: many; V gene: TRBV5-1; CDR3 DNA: TGCGCCAGCAGCCCAAACAGGGGAGACACTGAAGCTTTCTTT; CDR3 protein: CASSPNRGDTEAFF
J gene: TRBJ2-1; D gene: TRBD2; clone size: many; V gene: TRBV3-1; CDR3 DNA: TGTGCCAGCAGACTAGCGAAAGCCGCCAATGAGCAGTTCTTC; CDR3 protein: CASRLAKAANEQFF
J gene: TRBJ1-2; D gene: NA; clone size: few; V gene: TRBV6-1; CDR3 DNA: TGTGCCAGCAGTGAAGCGGAACTATATGGCTACACCTTC; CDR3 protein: CASSEAELYGYTF
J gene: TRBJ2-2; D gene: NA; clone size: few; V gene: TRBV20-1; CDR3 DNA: TGCAGTGCTTGGACACCCAGTACCGGGGAGCTGTTTTTT; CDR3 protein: CSAWTPSTGELFF
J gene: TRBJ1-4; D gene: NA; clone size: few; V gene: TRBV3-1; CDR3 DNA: TGTGCCAGCAGCCAGCTGGACGGCGAAAAACTGTTTTTT; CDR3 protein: CASSQLDGEKLFF
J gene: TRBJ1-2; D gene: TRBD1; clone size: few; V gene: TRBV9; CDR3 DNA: TGTGCCAGCAGCGTAGAAGGGGGCCGATTCTCTAACTATGGCTACACCTTC; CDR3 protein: CASSVEGGRFSNYGYTF
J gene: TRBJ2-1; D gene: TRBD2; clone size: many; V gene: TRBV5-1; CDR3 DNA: TGCGCCAGCAGCTTGGAGTTAGCGGGAGGTATGAATGAGCAGTTCTTC; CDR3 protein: CASSLELAGGMNEQFF
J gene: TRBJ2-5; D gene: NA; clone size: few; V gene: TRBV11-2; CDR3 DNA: TGTGCCAGCAGCCCCCTTTTGGGTCAAGAGACCCAGTACTTC; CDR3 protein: CASSPLLGQETQYF
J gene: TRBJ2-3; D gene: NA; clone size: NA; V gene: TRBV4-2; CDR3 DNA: TGTGCCAGCAGCCAAGAGACAGCTAGCACAGATACGCAGTATTTT; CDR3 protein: CASSQETASTDTQYF
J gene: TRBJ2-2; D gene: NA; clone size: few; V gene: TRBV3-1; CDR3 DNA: TGTGCCAGCAGCCCCTCGGGACTTAACACCGGGGAGCTGTTTTTT; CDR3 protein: CASSPSGLNTGELFF
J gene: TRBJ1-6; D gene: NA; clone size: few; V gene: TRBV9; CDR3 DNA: TGTGCCAGCAGCGTAGATGGGAATTCACCCCTCCACTTT; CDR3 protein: CASSVDGNSPLHF
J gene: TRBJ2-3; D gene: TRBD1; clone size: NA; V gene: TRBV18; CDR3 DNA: TGTGCCAGCTCACCGCTGACGGGACAGGGAACAGATACGCAGTATTTT; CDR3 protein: CASSPLTGQGTDTQYF
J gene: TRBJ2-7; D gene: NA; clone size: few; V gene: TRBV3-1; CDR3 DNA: TGTGCCAGCAGCCAAGGGGTTCCTGGGACCTACGAGCAGTACTTC; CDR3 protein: CASSQGVPGTYEQYF
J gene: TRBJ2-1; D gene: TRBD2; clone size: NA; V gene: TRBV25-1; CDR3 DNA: TGTGCCAGCAGTGACCCAGGGACTAGCGGGAGGGTGGAGCAGTTCTTC; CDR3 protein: CASSDPGTSGRVEQFF
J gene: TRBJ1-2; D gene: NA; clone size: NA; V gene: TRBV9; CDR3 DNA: TGTGCCAGCAGCCCGACAACGCAGCAGCTTCAGGGCTACACCTTC; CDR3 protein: CASSPTTQQLQGYTF
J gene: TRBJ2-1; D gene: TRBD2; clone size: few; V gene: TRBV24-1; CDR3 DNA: TGTGCCACCAGTGATCCGGGACTAGCGGGAGCCAATGAGCAGTTCTTC; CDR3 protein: CATSDPGLAGANEQFF
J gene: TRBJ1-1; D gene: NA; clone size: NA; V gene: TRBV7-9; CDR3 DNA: TGTGCCAGCGAAGAACAGGTCGACACTGAAGCTTTCTTT; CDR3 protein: CASEEQVDTEAFF
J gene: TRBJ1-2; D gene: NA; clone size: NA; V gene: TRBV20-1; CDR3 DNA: TGCAGTGCTAGCCCCGGGAGGAACGGCTATGGCTACACCTTC; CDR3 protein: CSASPGRNGYGYTF
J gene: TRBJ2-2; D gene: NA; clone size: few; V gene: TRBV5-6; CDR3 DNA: TGTGCCAGCAGCTTCTCCAGGGCGAACACCGGGGAGCTGTTTTTT; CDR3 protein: CASSFSRANTGELFF
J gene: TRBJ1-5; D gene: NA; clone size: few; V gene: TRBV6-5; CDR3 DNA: TGTGCCAGCAGTTTCAGGGGAGTGGGTCAGCCCCAGCATTTT; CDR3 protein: CASSFRGVGQPQHF